These T cell receptor beta chains were read from a single sample in a study of identifying expanded T cells in peripheral blood. Libraries were prepared by immunoSEQ multiplex PCR; TCRdb keeps only in-frame clonotypes and omits some of them. The sample gives more than 85,000 clones, around 90% of which show up once; more than 6.5% is in the top ten. Sequenced material: blood. All receptors derive from a person aged 18 to 75 in good health. CDR3s include the opening cysteine and the closing phenylalanine or tryptophan. A D gene is named only where the DNA matches it firmly. Clone size, where shown, is once, few, many, or a class for clones that have expanded.

clone_size | j_call | v_call | d_call | cdr3_aa | cdr3_nt
. | TRBJ1-3 | TRBV27 | . | CASSSQPSGNTIYF | TGTGCCAGCAGTTCTCAGCCCTCTGGAAACACCATATATTTT
. | TRBJ1-4 | TRBV7-2 | . | CASSLLRDEKLFF | TGTGCCAGCAGCTTATTGAGGGATGAAAAACTGTTTTTT
. | TRBJ2-1 | TRBV29-1 | . | CSVEDISGVGYNEQFF | TGCAGCGTTGAAGATATTAGCGGAGTGGGGTACAATGAGCAGTTCTTC
. | TRBJ1-5 | TRBV7-9 | TRBD1 | CASSLILDRGKDQPQHF | TGTGCCAGCAGCTTAATCCTAGACAGGGGGAAGGATCAGCCCCAGCATTTT
few | TRBJ2-1 | TRBV10-2 | . | CASSGLQSSYNEQFF | TGCGCCAGCAGTGGGCTGCAGAGCTCCTACAATGAGCAGTTCTTC
. | TRBJ2-3 | TRBV28 | TRBD1 | CASSLDRGRDTQYF | TGTGCCAGCAGTTTAGACAGGGGGAGGGATACGCAGTATTTT
. | TRBJ2-7 | TRBV7-2 | . | CASSYPGSTNEQYF | TGTGCCAGCAGTTATCCCGGGAGCACCAACGAGCAGTACTTC
once | TRBJ2-1 | TRBV2 | TRBD2 | CASREASGRKEQFF | TGTGCCAGCAGGGAGGCTAGCGGGAGGAAAGAGCAGTTCTTC
. | TRBJ1-6 | TRBV6-1 | . | CASSVRSSYNSPLHF | TGTGCCAGCAGTGTCAGGAGCTCCTATAATTCACCCCTCCACTTT
. | TRBJ1-1 | TRBV7-9 | . | CASSLVRQKINTEAFF | TGTGCCAGCAGCTTAGTTCGACAGAAGATTAACACTGAAGCTTTCTTT
. | TRBJ2-1 | TRBV19 | TRBD1 | CASSIQTGGFYNEQFF | TGTGCCAGTAGTATACAGACAGGGGGTTTTTACAATGAGCAGTTCTTC
. | TRBJ2-2 | TRBV5-1 | . | CASSRTVGGANTGELFF | TGCGCCAGCAGCCGAACGGTCGGCGGGGCGAACACCGGGGAGCTGTTTTTT
. | TRBJ1-1 | TRBV7-2 | . | CATLRVTNTEAFF | TGTGCCACTCTCCGGGTCACGAACACTGAAGCTTTCTTT
once | TRBJ2-7 | TRBV7-2 | TRBD2 | CASSLVLAGSQGQYF | TGTGCCAGCAGCTTAGTCCTAGCGGGTTCTCAGGGGCAGTACTTC
few | TRBJ1-5 | TRBV19 | . | CASSIAHRAGQPQHF | TGTGCCAGTAGTATAGCCCACAGGGCTGGTCAGCCCCAGCATTTT
. | TRBJ1-3 | TRBV29-1 | TRBD1 | CSVEVDRGSGNTIYF | TGCAGCGTTGAAGTCGACAGGGGCTCTGGAAACACCATATATTTT
. | TRBJ2-1 | TRBV10-3 | TRBD2 | CAIRTTSADEQFF | TGTGCCATCAGGACCACTAGCGCCGATGAGCAGTTCTTC
. | TRBJ2-7 | TRBV7-2 | . | CASSLASGQRSYEQYF | TGTGCCAGCAGCTTAGCGTCCGGACAACGCTCCTACGAGCAGTACTTC
. | TRBJ2-7 | TRBV10-3 | TRBD1 | CAISRTGIYEQYF | TGTGCCATCAGTCGGACAGGGATCTACGAGCAGTACTTC
once | TRBJ2-7 | TRBV19 | . | CASSPGESEQYF | TGTGCCAGTAGTCCCGGTGAAAGCGAGCAGTACTTC
. | TRBJ2-5 | TRBV6-6 | . | CASSSVVGGGTQYF | TGTGCCAGCAGTTCAGTGGTGGGGGGAGGGACCCAGTACTTC
few | TRBJ2-1 | TRBV5-8 | . | CASSLVGAQFF | TGTGCCAGCAGCTTAGTGGGAGCGCAGTTCTTC
once | TRBJ2-5 | TRBV5-5 | TRBD1 | CASSLDGTGLRIQETQYF | TGTGCCAGCAGCTTGGACGGGACAGGGTTGCGAATCCAAGAGACCCAGTACTTC
once | TRBJ1-1 | TRBV19 | . | CASSNLRGMNTEAFF | TGTGCCAGTTCCAACCTACGCGGAATGAACACTGAAGCTTTCTTT
. | TRBJ1-6 | TRBV6-5 | . | CASSLGERSPLHF | TGTGCCAGCAGTTTAGGGGAGAGATCACCCCTCCACTTT
. | TRBJ2-7 | TRBV4-2 | TRBD2 | CASSPSGRRLEQYF | TGTGCCAGCAGCCCTAGCGGGAGGAGGCTCGAGCAGTACTTC
. | TRBJ2-3 | TRBV11-2 | TRBD2 | CASSLARLAGTDTQYF | TGTGCCAGCAGCTTAGCTCGGCTAGCGGGGACAGATACGCAGTATTTT
. | TRBJ1-4 | TRBV5-4 | TRBD1 | CASSLGRTGATNEKLFF | TGTGCCAGCAGCTTGGGACGGACAGGAGCAACTAATGAAAAACTGTTTTTT
. | TRBJ2-2 | TRBV21-1 | . | CASSKVQVVTGELFF | TGTGCCAGCAGCAAAGTCCAGGTAGTCACCGGGGAGCTGTTTTTT
. | TRBJ2-1 | TRBV28 | TRBD1 | CASRGQGIGNEQFF | TGTGCCAGCAGGGGACAGGGGATAGGGAATGAGCAGTTCTTC
. | TRBJ2-7 | TRBV11-2 | TRBD1 | CASSSGQGNYEQYF | TGTGCCAGCAGCTCGGGACAGGGGAACTACGAGCAGTACTTC
. | TRBJ1-3 | TRBV28 | TRBD1 | CASSLGTVPSGNTIYF | TGTGCCAGCAGTCTAGGGACAGTTCCCTCTGGAAACACCATATATTTT
. | TRBJ1-5 | TRBV9 | TRBD1 | CASSVAGQPYQPQHF | TGTGCCAGCAGCGTAGCGGGACAGCCTTATCAGCCCCAGCATTTT
. | TRBJ1-2 | TRBV9 | . | CASSVYGENYGYTF | TGTGCCAGCAGCGTTTACGGGGAGAACTATGGCTACACCTTC
. | TRBJ1-1 | TRBV19 | . | CASSIEVPGEDTEAFF | TGTGCCAGTAGTATCGAGGTCCCGGGCGAAGACACTGAAGCTTTCTTT
once | TRBJ2-2 | TRBV7-9 | . | CASSLESGGELFF | TGTGCCAGCAGCTTAGAGTCGGGAGGGGAGCTGTTTTTT
. | TRBJ1-4 | TRBV11-2 | . | CASSLATNEKLFF | TGTGCCAGCAGCTTAGCAACTAATGAAAAACTGTTTTTT
. | TRBJ2-5 | TRBV7-2 | TRBD2 | CASSLDVGGAGETQYF | TGTGCCAGCAGCTTAGATGTCGGGGGGGCCGGTGAGACCCAGTACTTC
. | TRBJ2-1 | TRBV7-3 | . | CASSLSSLGENEQFF | TGTGCCAGCAGCTTAAGTTCCCTGGGTGAAAATGAGCAGTTCTTC
. | TRBJ2-3 | TRBV27 | . | CASSLSVMIDTQYF | TGTGCCAGCAGTTTAAGTGTTATGATAGATACGCAGTATTTT